This record concerns one T cell receptor beta chain sequence. TCRdb processed the 5' RACE reads again and assigns one entry to each CDR3 protein, with no DNA. The listing contains around 550,000 distinct CDR3 sequences. Per germline, CDR1 GTSNPN and CDR2 SVGIG (reference sequence). This CDR3 has 11 residues. The sample originates from a study of T cells expressing NK-cell markers. In the study overall: Serological testing identified most of the eight sequenced donors as HCMV-seropositive and one as seronegative.

The rearrangement links TRBV30 to TRBJ2-7. This TCR came from a man in his late teens or twenties in good health. Sequenced: blood T cells: a sorted CD56 or NKG2C T cell subset, CD4+ or CD8+ T cells, or bulk PBMC T cells (not recorded which). CDR3 protein: CAWSVIGHPYF.